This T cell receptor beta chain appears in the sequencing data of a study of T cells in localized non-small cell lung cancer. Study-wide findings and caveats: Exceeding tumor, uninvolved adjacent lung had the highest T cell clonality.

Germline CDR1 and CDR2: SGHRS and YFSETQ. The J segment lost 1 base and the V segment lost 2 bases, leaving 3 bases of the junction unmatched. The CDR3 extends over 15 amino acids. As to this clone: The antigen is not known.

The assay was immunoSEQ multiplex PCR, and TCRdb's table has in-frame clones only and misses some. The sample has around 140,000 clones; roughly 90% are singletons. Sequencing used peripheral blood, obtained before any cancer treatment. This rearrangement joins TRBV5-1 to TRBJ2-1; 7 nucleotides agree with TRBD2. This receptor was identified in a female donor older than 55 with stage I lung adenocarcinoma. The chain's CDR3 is CASSFLAESYNEQFF. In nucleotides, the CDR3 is TGCGCCAGCAGCTTTCTAGCGGAATCCTACAATGAGCAGTTCTTC.